Listed below are T cell receptor beta chains from one sample, sequenced in a study of identical twins. Each CDR3 protein is one row after TCRdb ran MiXCR on the 5' RACE reads. Here the sample spans approximately 500,000 distinct CDR3 sequences, roughly 15% being singletons. These same records also appear under a second study, on yellow fever vaccine responses in identical twins.

Sequencing used CD4+ T cells sorted from blood. The receptor source for this set is a woman between 18 and 29 years old in good health. The CDR3 runs from the conserved cysteine through the conserved F or W.

TRBV20-1 CSAREGSVYEQYF
TRBV25-1 CASTQGPPNEKLFF
TRBV24-1 CATSDFGGSVYNEQFF
TRBV6-1 CASTPRGNTEAFF
TRBV5-1 CASSYRSGRAQETQYF
TRBV10-1 CASSEELAGPPYDEQYF
TRBV5-5 CASSPQLGGNTEAFF
TRBV5-1 CASSRDMVGAYNEQFF
TRBV3-1 CASSQARLPRETQYF
TRBV6-1 CASRETGLDEQFF